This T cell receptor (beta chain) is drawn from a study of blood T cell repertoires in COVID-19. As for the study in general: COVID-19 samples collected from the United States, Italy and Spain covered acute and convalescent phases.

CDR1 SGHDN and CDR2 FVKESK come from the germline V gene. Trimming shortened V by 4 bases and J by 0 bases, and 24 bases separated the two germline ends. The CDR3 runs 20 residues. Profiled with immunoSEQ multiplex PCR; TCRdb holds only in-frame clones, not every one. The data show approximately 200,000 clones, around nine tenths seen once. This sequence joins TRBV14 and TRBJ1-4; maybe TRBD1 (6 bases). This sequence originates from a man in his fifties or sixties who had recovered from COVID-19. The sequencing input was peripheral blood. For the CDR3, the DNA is TGTGCCAGCAGCCCCTCTGACCTACAGGGTTCAGGTTCAACTAATGAAAAACTGTTTTTT. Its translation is CASSPSDLQGSGSTNEKLFF.